The source of this T cell receptor beta chain is a study of CD8 T cells in Susac syndrome. Whole-study findings and limits: The study recognized that the number of individuals in its TCR sequencing and HLA analysis was relatively small.

Concerning this clonotype: Its antigen remains unidentified.

Bulk CD8+ and CD4+ cells came from magnetic negative isolation; CD8+ TEMRA by FACS. There are 17 residues in the CDR3. V was trimmed by 5 bases and J by 2 bases, leaving 20 bases between them. Germline CDR1 reads LNHNV; CDR2 reads YYDKDF (reference sequence). A quantity of roughly 0.5 to 1 ug RNA underwent reverse transcription using random hexamers. An immunoSEQ multiplex PCR generated amplified TCR beta CDR3 products spanning 54 Vbeta and 13 Jbeta. TCRdb re-called the immunoSEQ multiplex PCR reads with MiXCR, one entry per CDR3 protein. The sample lists approximately 140,000 distinct CDR3 sequences, over 85% occurring once.

Sequenced input: CD8+ T cells from PBMCs. The TCR originated in a human donor in good health. This chain uses TRBV15 with TRBJ2-3; D is ambiguous. CDR3 in DNA: TGTGCCACCAGCGGCCGGGCCCCTTTGGGGATCACAGATACGCAGTATTTT. Its translation is CATSGRAPLGITDTQYF.